The clone carrying this T cell receptor (beta chain) was detected a few times. This entry comes from a study of response to subunit inactivated influenza vaccine. V lost 0 bases to trimming and J lost 6 bases, with 9 bases between them. The CDR3 runs 14 residues. Germline assignment: CDR1 SGHRS and CDR2 YFSETQ. A single record per CDR3 protein comes from TCRdb applying MiXCR to the RT-PCR reads. Here the sample spans a few hundred thousand distinct CDR3 sequences, around 15% being singletons. Source: PBMCs from blood, taken less than 13 days after vaccination. This rearrangement joins TRBV5-1 to TRBJ2-2; the D gene could be TRBD1 or TRBD2 (6 bases each). The sequence came from a man aged 50-59 years who received an inactivated influenza vaccine. CDR3 loop: CASSLGGAPGELFF. CDR3 bases: TGCGCCAGCAGCTTGGGGGGGGCCCCCGGGGAGCTGTTTTTT.